This TCR beta chain emerged from a study of vaccination and CD4 T cells after COVID-19. Study-wide context: The interval from dose two to post-vaccine sampling had a median of around 79 days, and it ranged from 14 to 241.

CDR1 and CDR2 from the germline V gene are ENHRY and SYGVKD. Unmatched junction bases numbered 4, after V lost 0 bases and J lost 11 bases. This CDR3 is built from 13 residues. Treatment indicated: roughly ten-day PBMC culture with coronavirus spike peptide pools or control peptides (ViraFEST assay). Expansion of antigen-specific T cells with peptide pools by ViraFEST preceded sequencing of TCRs. PBMC cultures, at 1.5 million to 2.5 million cells per well, received about 9.9 IU/ml IL-2 and around 11 ug/ml peptide pools. In regard to this clonotype: Its antigen is undetermined.

Scientists ran DNA taken from cultured CD4+ T cells through the Oncomine TCR Beta short-read assay for sequencing. TCRdb reprocessed the PCR reads via MiXCR and lists one record per CDR3 protein. The repertoire holds some 18,000 distinct CDR3 sequences, more than 55% seen once, with roughly 9.4% in the top ten. The J gene is TRBJ2-1, the V gene TRBV10-3, with TRBD2 matching over 7 bases. The source of this sequence is a human donor who had recovered from COVID-19. The sequenced sample consisted of CD4+ T cells from blood, cultured in vitro. The CDR3 protein is CAISESGGGKQFF. CDR3 DNA sequence: TGTGCCATCAGTGAGTCGGGGGGGGGAAAGCAGTTCTTC.